The following is a TCR beta chain sequence with its context. One entry per CDR3 protein, called by TCRdb with MiXCR from the 5' RACE reads. Of around 370,000 distinct CDR3 sequences listed, roughly 9% are singletons. Germline V gene lookup returns CDR1 SGHRS and CDR2 YFSETQ. The CDR3 totals 16 residues. Trimming stripped 4 bases from V and 0 bases from J, with 15 bases between. This specimen comes from a study of identical twins. This sequence was found in a woman between 45 and 60 years old in good health. J is TRBJ2-3 and V is TRBV5-1, with D maybe TRBD2 (6 bases). The material sequenced was naive T cells sorted from blood. CDR3 protein: CASSTLWAGSTDTQYF. The CDR3 coding sequence is TGCGCCAGCAGCACTTTGTGGGCGGGAAGCACAGATACGCAGTATTTT.